A single count supports the clone carrying this T cell receptor (beta chain). The data originate from a study of cytomegalovirus exposure and HLA in healthy donors. It was with 60 Vbeta and 13 Jbeta primers that the PCR ran. Clones were sequenced by immunoSEQ multiplex PCR, and TCRdb holds only the in-frame ones, with some missing. The sample carries about 200,000 clones, around 75% recorded once. The CDR3 sequence is 16 residues long. V was trimmed by 5 bases and J by 2 bases, leaving 16 bases between them. Germline CDR1 is SGHTA and CDR2 is FQGNSA. The TCR was taken from a male donor in good health and CMV-seropositive. The chain joins TRBV7-2 to TRBJ1-3; D not certain. Sequencing was performed on PBMCs. In DNA form, the CDR3 reads TGTGCCAGCAGCCTTTTCTTGGGGAGAACTGGAAACACCATATATTTT. This codes for CASSLFLGRTGNTIYF.